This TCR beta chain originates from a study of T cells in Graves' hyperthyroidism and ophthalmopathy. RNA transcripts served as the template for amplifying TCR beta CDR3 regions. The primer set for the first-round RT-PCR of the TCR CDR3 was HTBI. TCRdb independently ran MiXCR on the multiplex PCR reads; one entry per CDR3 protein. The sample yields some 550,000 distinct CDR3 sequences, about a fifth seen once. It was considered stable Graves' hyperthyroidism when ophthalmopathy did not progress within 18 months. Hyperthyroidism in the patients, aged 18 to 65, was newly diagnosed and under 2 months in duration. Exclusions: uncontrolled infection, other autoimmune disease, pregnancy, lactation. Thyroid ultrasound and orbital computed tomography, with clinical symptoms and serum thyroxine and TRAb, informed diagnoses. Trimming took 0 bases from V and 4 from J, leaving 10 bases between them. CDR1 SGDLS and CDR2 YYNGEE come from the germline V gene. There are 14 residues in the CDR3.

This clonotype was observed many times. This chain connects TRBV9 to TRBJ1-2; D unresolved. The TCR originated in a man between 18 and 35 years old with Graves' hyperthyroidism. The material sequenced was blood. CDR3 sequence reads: CASSVAPEAYGYTF. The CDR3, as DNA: TGTGCCAGCAGCGTAGCTCCGGAAGCCTATGGCTACACCTTC.